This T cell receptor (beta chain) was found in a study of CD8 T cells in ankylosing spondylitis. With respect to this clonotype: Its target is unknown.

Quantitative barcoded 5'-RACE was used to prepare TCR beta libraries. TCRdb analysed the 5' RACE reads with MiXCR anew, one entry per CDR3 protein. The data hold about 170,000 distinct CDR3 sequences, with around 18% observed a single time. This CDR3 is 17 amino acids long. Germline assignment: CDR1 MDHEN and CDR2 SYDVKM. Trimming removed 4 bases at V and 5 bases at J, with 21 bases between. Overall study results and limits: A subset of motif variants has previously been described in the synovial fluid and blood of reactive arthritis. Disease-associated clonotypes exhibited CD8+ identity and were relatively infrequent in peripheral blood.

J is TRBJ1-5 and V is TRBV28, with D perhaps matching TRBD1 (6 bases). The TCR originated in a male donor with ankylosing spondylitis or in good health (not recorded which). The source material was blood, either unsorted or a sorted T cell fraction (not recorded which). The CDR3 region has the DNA TGTGCCAGCAGTTCCCCGGGCAGGGGCCCCACCCATCAGCCCCAGCATTTT. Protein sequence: CASSSPGRGPTHQPQHF.